The rows below give T cell receptor beta chains drawn from one sample of a study of cytomegalovirus exposure and HLA in healthy donors. This table comes from immunoSEQ multiplex PCR, and its TCRdb copy is limited to in-frame clones, with some not included. This table has approximately 250,000 clones, roughly 73% appearing once. The sample was PBMCs. These receptors came from a boy between 10 and 17 years old in good health and CMV-seronegative. Each CDR3 is given with its conserved first and last residue. Fields, in order: J gene, clone size, V gene, D gene, CDR3 DNA, CDR3 protein. The D gene is left open where the match is weak. Only part of the rows carry a size: once, few, many, or a class if the clone is expanded.

>TRBJ1-2|-|TRBV29-1|-
TGCAGTTCACAGGCGGTTAACTATGGCTACACCTTC
CSSQAVNYGYTF
>TRBJ2-7|-|TRBV5-5|-
TGTGCCAGCAGATTGAATGCCGCACTTACTCCCTACGAGCAGTACTTC
CASRLNAALTPYEQYF
>TRBJ2-5|-|TRBV5-6|-
TGTGCCAGCAGCCCGGGTCCCATGACCCAGTACTTC
CASSPGPMTQYF
>TRBJ2-7|-|TRBV4-1|TRBD1
TGCGCCAGCAGCCAAGGACTCCTGGGGACAGCCACCACCTACGAGCAGTACTTC
CASSQGLLGTATTYEQYF
>TRBJ1-1|once|TRBV6-1|-
TGTGCCAGCACCGTATGGAGGGTTAATCGGACTGAAGCTTTCTTT
CASTVWRVNRTEAFF
>TRBJ1-1|-|TRBV12-5|-
TGTGCTAGTGGTTTGGACCGAGGAACCCACACTGAAGCTTTCTTT
CASGLDRGTHTEAFF
>TRBJ1-1|-|TRBV5-1|-
TGCGCCAGCAGCTTGGGAATGACAGTTAACACTGAAGCTTTCTTT
CASSLGMTVNTEAFF
>TRBJ1-2|few|TRBV10-3|-
TGTGCCATCAGCTTCAGGGAGGACTATGGCTACACCTTC
CAISFREDYGYTF
>TRBJ1-1|-|TRBV2|-
TGTGCCAGCAAACAGGGCCTGATGAACACTGAAGCTTTCTTT
CASKQGLMNTEAFF
>TRBJ2-3|-|TRBV7-3|TRBD2
TGTGCCAGCAGCTCTCCTGTAGCGGGGTTCCCAGATACGCAGTATTTT
CASSSPVAGFPDTQYF
>TRBJ1-4|-|TRBV7-7|-
TGTGCCGGTACAGGGACAACTAATGAAAAACTGTTTTTT
CAGTGTTNEKLFF
>TRBJ1-1|-|TRBV11-3|-
TGTGCCAGCAGCTCACGCAGAAACACTGAAGCTTTCTTT
CASSSRRNTEAFF
>TRBJ2-4|-|TRBV7-9|-
TGTTCCAGCAGCTTAGGTTCGGGGTTGGCAGCCCAAAACATTCAGTACTTC
CSSSLGSGLAAQNIQYF
>TRBJ1-1|-|TRBV5-1|TRBD1
TGCGCCAGCAGCGTGGGACAGGGGGGGTTGAACACTGAAGCTTTCTTT
CASSVGQGGLNTEAFF
>TRBJ1-1|-|TRBV6-5|TRBD1
TGTGCCAGCAGTCCGGACAGGGGGAGAACTGAAGCTTTCTTT
CASSPDRGRTEAFF
>TRBJ1-2|-|TRBV5-3|-
TGTGCCAGAAGGAGACAGCCTCTAAGATATGGCTACACCTTC
CARRRQPLRYGYTF
>TRBJ1-1|once|TRBV4-1|-
TGCGCCAGCAGCCCGGGTCGGTTAGGCCTCGGGGACACTGAAGCTTTCTTT
CASSPGRLGLGDTEAFF
>TRBJ1-2|once|TRBV2|-
TGTGCCAGCATCGGAACGAGAGGCGGTGGCTACACCTTC
CASIGTRGGGYTF
>TRBJ1-1|-|TRBV5-1|-
TGCGCCAGCAGCTCTGAGGGACTTAGGACCACTGAAGCTTTCTTT
CASSSEGLRTTEAFF
>TRBJ1-1|few|TRBV18|TRBD1
TGTGCCAGCTCACCAGCGACAGGGCCCCCCAGCATGAACACTGAAGCTTTCTTT
CASSPATGPPSMNTEAFF
>TRBJ1-4|-|TRBV7-9|-
TGTGCCAGCAGCTTAAACAGTGGAAATGAAAAACTGTTTTTT
CASSLNSGNEKLFF
>TRBJ2-4|-|TRBV7-8|-
TGTGCCAGCAGCCGAACCCTATTAGCCAAAAACATTCAGTACTTC
CASSRTLLAKNIQYF
>TRBJ1-2|-|TRBV11-2|-
TGTGCCAGCAGCTTAGAGGAGACTCTGGGCTACACCTTC
CASSLEETLGYTF
>TRBJ2-7|-|TRBV4-1|-
TGCGCCAGCAGCCAATACAGCGGGGAGCAGTACTTC
CASSQYSGEQYF
>TRBJ2-5|-|TRBV6-1|-
TGTGCCAGCAGTGAAGTTGAGGTTGGGGCTCGAACCCAAGAGACCCAGTACTTC
CASSEVEVGARTQETQYF